The TCR beta chain described here comes from a study of T-cell memory formation after mild COVID-19. Study-level findings and limits: Clones contracting day 15 to 85 were balanced CD4/CD8; later expanders leaned CD4+.

TCRdb itself ran the 5' RACE reads through MiXCR, one entry per CDR3 protein. Of some 260,000 distinct CDR3 sequences listed, 16% are singletons. To note about this clonotype: Its matching antigen is unknown.

This TCR came from a man between 18 and 35 years old who had mild COVID-19 (a few samples of this study predate the infection). Cell type and time point are not known. Sequenced: PBMCs or a T cell subset sorted from them (not recorded which).

CDR3 in DNA: TGTGCCAGCAGCTTCGAATCGAACACTGAAGCTTTCTTT. Its translation: CASSFESNTEAFF. This chain links TRBV7-9 with TRBJ1-1; no reliable D call. Germline lookup yields CDR1 SEHNR and CDR2 FQNEAQ (reference sequence). The CDR3 is made up of 13 amino acids. Trimming shortened V by 3 bases and J by 1 base, and 6 bases separated the two germline ends.